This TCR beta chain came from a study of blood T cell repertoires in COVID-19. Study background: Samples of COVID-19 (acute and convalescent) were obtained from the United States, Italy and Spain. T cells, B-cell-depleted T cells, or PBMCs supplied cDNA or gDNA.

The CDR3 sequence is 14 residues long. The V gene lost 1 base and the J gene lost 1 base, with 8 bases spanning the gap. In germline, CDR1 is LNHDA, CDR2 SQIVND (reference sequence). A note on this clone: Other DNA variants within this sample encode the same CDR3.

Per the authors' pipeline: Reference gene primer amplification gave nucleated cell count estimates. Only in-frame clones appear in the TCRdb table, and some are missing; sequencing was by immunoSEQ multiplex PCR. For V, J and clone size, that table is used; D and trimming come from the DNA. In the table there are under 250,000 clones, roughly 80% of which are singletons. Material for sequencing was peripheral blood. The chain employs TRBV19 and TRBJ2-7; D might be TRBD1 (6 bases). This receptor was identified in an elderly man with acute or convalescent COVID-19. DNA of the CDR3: TGTGCCAGTAGTATAGGAACAGGGTCCTACGAGCAGTACTTC. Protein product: CASSIGTGSYEQYF.